This T cell receptor (beta chain) was profiled in a study of blood T cell repertoires in COVID-19. Study-wide background: T cells, B-cell-depleted T cells, or PBMCs provided the cDNA or gDNA that served as material.

Data came from immunoSEQ multiplex PCR; TCRdb stores just in-frame clones and leaves some out. The sample yields approximately 150,000 clones, 88% seen once. The CDR3 has 18 residues. Trimming pared 4 bases from V and 0 bases from J, leaving 19 bases between. Germline CDR1 is LGHNA and CDR2 is YNFKEQ. The chain is built from TRBV4-2 and TRBJ2-1; D uncertain. This clonotype was obtained from a woman between 50 and 59 years old with acute or convalescent COVID-19. The sample was peripheral blood. The CDR3 DNA reads as TGTGCCAGCAGCCCTAGAGACTCGGTCCAGAGCTCCTACAATGAGCAGTTCTTC. This codes for CASSPRDSVQSSYNEQFF.